Below are 2 T cell receptor beta chains sequenced from a single sample in a study of cytomegalovirus exposure and HLA in healthy donors. PCR involved 60 Vbeta and 13 Jbeta primers. This table comes from immunoSEQ multiplex PCR, and its TCRdb copy is limited to in-frame clones, with some not included. The sample contains about 150,000 clones, approximately 88% of which appear only once. Input material: PBMCs. Source of these receptors: a woman younger than 35 in good health and CMV-seronegative.

The chain combines TRBV5-1 with TRBJ2-6; 7 nucleotides agree with TRBD1. J gave up 4 bases and V 0 bases, and 10 bases lay outside the gene matches. The CDR3 extends over 18 amino acids. Germline V lookup: CDR1 SGHRS, CDR2 YFSETQ. CDR3 sequence reads: CASSLVPTGATGANVLTF. The CDR3 DNA is TGCGCCAGCAGCTTGGTCCCTACAGGGGCTACAGGGGCCAACGTCCTGACTTTC.

The rearrangement joins TRBV7-9 to TRBJ1-4; 7 nucleotides line up with TRBD1. The germline V gene has CDR1 SEHNR and CDR2 FQNEAQ (reference sequence). The length of the CDR3 is 15 residues. Trimming took 4 bases from V and 4 from J; bases not matched to a gene: 6. The CDR3 region has the DNA TGTGCCAGCAGCTACCCAGACAGGGTTAATGAAAAACTGTTTTTT. This gives the protein CASSYPDRVNEKLFF.